Each of the 11 T cell receptor beta chains below was sequenced from the same sample in a study of T cells in Graves' hyperthyroidism and ophthalmopathy. Amplification targeted TCR beta CDR3 regions from RNA transcripts. A set of HTBI primers served as the primers for a first-round RT-PCR of the TCR CDR3. MiXCR was run by TCRdb on the multiplex PCR reads, yielding one entry per CDR3 protein. This sample has about 600,000 distinct CDR3 sequences, with approximately 15% found just once. The sequencing sample was made of blood. These receptors originate from a woman aged 40 to 50 with Graves' ophthalmopathy.

The CDR3 sequence: CASSLSGDYWFF. In DNA, the CDR3 is TGTGCCAGCAGTTTATCTGGGGACTATTGGTTCTTC. This chain joins TRBV28 and TRBJ2-1, with TRBD2 matching 7 bases. This CDR3 region has 12 residues. V shed 1 base and J 15 bases; nucleotides not matched to a gene: 6. Germline CDR1 and CDR2: MDHEN and SYDVKM.

This clonotype turned up a few times. V usage is TRBV10-3 and J usage is TRBJ2-1; tentative D call: TRBD1 (6 bases). This CDR3 has 15 amino acids. Trimming pared 8 bases from V and 7 bases from J, leaving 21 bases between. From germline, CDR1 is ENHRY and CDR2 SYGVKD. In nucleotides, the CDR3 is TGTGCCATCGGCAGGGGATCGGGGAGTGGGAATGAGCAGTTCTTC. Translated: CAIGRGSGSGNEQFF.

The table lists this clonotype with many counts. The chain links TRBV30 to TRBJ1-5; D ambiguous. Germline values: CDR1 GTSNPN, CDR2 SVGIG (reference sequence). CDR3 length equals 13 residues. The V gene lost 2 bases and the J gene lost 3 bases, with 8 bases spanning the gap. CDR3 bases: TGTGCCTGGAGTCCGGATAACAATCAGCCCCAGCATTTT. It yields the protein CAWSPDNNQPQHF.

This clonotype was seen many times. In DNA, the CDR3 is TGTGCCAGCAGCCCAGGCAGGCCAACTAATGAAAAACTGTTTTTT. It is translated as CASSPGRPTNEKLFF. This chain uses TRBV7-9 with TRBJ1-4; D uncertain. CDR3 length: 15 amino acids. Germline V gene data show CDR1 as SEHNR and CDR2 as FQNEAQ (reference sequence). Between the trimmed V and J ends, which lost 5 bases and 0 bases, there was a span of 10 bases. The whole variable domain, filled in from reference TRBV7-9 and TRBJ1-4, reads DTGVSQNPRHKITKRGQNVTFRCDPISEHNRLYWYRQTLGQGPEFLTYFQNEAQLEKSRLLSDRFSAERPKGSFSTLEIQRTEQGDSAMYLCASSPGRPTNEKLFFGSGTQLSVL.

This clonotype was detected a few times. V gene TRBV4-2 combines with J gene TRBJ2-2, with no clear D. In germline, CDR1 is LGHNA, CDR2 YNFKEQ. The CDR3 runs 13 residues. Deletions cut 0 bases from V and 7 bases from J, with 6 bases between. CDR3: CASSQDRVGELFF. CDR3 nucleotides: TGTGCCAGCAGCCAAGATCGGGTCGGGGAGCTGTTTTTT.

The chain couples TRBV13 to TRBJ1-5; D might be TRBD1 (6 bases). The CDR3 has 15 residues. Per the germline V gene, CDR1 is PRHDT and CDR2 is FYEKMQ (reference sequence). Trimming left V 4 bases short and J 4 bases short, with 14 bases between. This chain's CDR3 is CASSSGAGINQPQHF. The CDR3 DNA reads TGTGCCAGCAGCTCGGGGGCGGGGATAAATCAGCCCCAGCATTTT.

Turning to this clonotype: A much larger clone differs from this one at a single base, so this may be a read error. The rearrangement uses TRBV7-2 and TRBJ2-1; D is ambiguous. The germline gives CDR1 SGHTA, CDR2 FQGNSA. The CDR3 spans 13 residues. CDR3 DNA sequence: TGTGCCAGCAGCTCCCCCCCCTACGATGAGCAGTTCTTC. It specifies CASSSPPYDEQFF.

This chain uses TRBV2 with TRBJ1-2; D is uncertain. This CDR3 is 15 amino acids long. Germline V gene sequence: CDR1 SNHLY, CDR2 FYNNEI. V lost 7 bases and J lost 0, with 15 bases in between. CDR3: CASTREADANYGYTF. CDR3 DNA sequence: TGTGCCAGCACCCGGGAGGCCGATGCTAACTATGGCTACACCTTC.

J is TRBJ2-3 and V is TRBV2; TRBD2 matches at 11 bases. The V gene's germline CDR1 is SNHLY and CDR2 FYNNEI. There are 15 residues in the CDR3. The ends lost 7 bases at V and 6 bases at J; junction bases unmatched: 9. CDR3 loop: CASTATSGRGDTQYF. The CDR3 DNA is TGTGCCAGCACCGCTACTAGCGGGAGAGGTGATACGCAGTATTTT.

With respect to this clonotype: This may arise from a read error, as a much more abundant clone is one base away. CDR3 DNA: TGTGCCAGCAGTTTACCTAGATCTGCCGCAGATACGCAGTATTTT. Its protein is CASSLPRSAADTQYF. This sequence joins TRBV12-3 or TRBV12-4 and TRBJ2-3; D gene ambiguous. The CDR3 extends over 15 amino acids. V dropped 2 bases and J dropped 4 bases, with 13 bases sitting between them.

The chain has TRBV15 and TRBJ1-4, with 7 bases that match TRBD1. The CDR3 covers 19 residues. Per germline, CDR1 LNHNV and CDR2 YYDKDF (reference sequence). The junction had 21 bases not matched to a gene; V was cut back by 4 bases and J by 7 bases. The CDR3 loop reads CATSTLDRDRAEPIEKLFF. The CDR3, as DNA: TGTGCCACCAGCACGTTAGACAGGGATAGGGCCGAGCCGATTGAAAAACTGTTTTTT.